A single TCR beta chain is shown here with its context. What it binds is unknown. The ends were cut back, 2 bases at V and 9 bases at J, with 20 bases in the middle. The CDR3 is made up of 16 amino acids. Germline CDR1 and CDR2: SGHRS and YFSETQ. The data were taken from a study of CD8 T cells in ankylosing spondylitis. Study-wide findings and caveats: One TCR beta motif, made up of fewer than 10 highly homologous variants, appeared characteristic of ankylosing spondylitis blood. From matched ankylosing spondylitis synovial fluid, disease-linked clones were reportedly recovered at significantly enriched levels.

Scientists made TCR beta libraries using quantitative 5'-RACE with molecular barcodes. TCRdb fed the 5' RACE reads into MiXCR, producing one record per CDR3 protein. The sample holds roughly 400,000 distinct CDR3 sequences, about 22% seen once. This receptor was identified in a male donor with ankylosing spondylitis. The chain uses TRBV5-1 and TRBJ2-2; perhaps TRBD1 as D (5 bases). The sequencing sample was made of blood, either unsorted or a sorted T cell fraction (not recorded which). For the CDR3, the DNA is TGCGCCAGCAGCTTTAATAGTGGGCAGGGAATCCGGGAGCTGTTTTTT. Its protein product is CASSFNSGQGIRELFF.